The 24 T cell receptor beta chains given below trace back to one sample, sequenced in a study of blood T cell repertoires in COVID-19. Assay: immunoSEQ multiplex PCR; the TCRdb copy retains only in-frame clones and omits some. The sample yields some 170,000 clones, approximately 93% seen once. Source material: peripheral blood. Source of these receptors: a woman aged 55 to 70 with COVID-19, enrolled during active disease.

The chain uses TRBV25-1 and TRBJ2-7; 9 nucleotides align to TRBD1. V was clipped by 3 bases and J by 2 bases; unmatched bases: 8. The CDR3 consists of 16 residues. Germline lookup yields CDR1 MGHDK and CDR2 SYGVNS. The CDR3 DNA reads as TGTGCCAGCAGTGATACGGACAGGGGCTTCACCTACGAGCAGTACTTC. It translates to CASSDTDRGFTYEQYF.

The J gene is TRBJ1-1, the V gene TRBV4-1; unclear D gene. CDR3 length: 15 residues. V dropped 0 bases and J dropped 0 bases, with 8 bases sitting between them. The germline V gene encodes CDR1 MGHRA and CDR2 YSYEKL. The chain's CDR3 is CASSQERFMNTEAFF. The CDR3 DNA is TGCGCCAGCAGCCAAGAGAGGTTCATGAACACTGAAGCTTTCTTT.

Comments on this clone: The same CDR3 is also encoded by other DNA sequences in this sample. V and J are TRBV4-2 and TRBJ1-3; D is possibly TRBD1 (5 bases). Trimming took off 0 bases at V and 1 base at J, with 13 bases between the two ends. Germline-derived CDR1 and CDR2 are LGHNA and YNFKEQ. The CDR3 is made up of 17 amino acids. CDR3 nucleotide sequence: TGTGCCAGCAGCCAAGATAGGAGGGGTGGTTCTGGAAACACCATATATTTT. Translation gives CASSQDRRGGSGNTIYF.

This sequence joins TRBV4-2 and TRBJ1-4; TRBD1 matches 9 bases. CDR1 is LGHNA, CDR2 YNFKEQ, per germline. With 0 bases clipped from V and 0 bases from J, the junction kept 5 bases outside the gene matches. The CDR3 contains 18 residues. Here the CDR3 DNA reads TGTGCCAGCAGCCAAGAACCCGACAGGGGGACAACTAATGAAAAACTGTTTTTT. Its translation: CASSQEPDRGTTNEKLFF.

The chain joins TRBV19 to TRBJ2-6; tentatively, D is TRBD1 (6 bases). The length of the CDR3 is 19 residues. CDR1 and CDR2 from the germline V gene are LNHDA and SQIVND (reference sequence). V lost 3 bases, J lost 1 base, and 19 bases lay in between. CDR3 coding DNA: TGTGCCAGTAGTATGCTCCGGGGCAGGGGTAGGTCTGGGGCCAACGTCCTGACTTTC. Its translation is CASSMLRGRGRSGANVLTF.

This chain joins TRBV4-3 and TRBJ1-3; D is undetermined. CDR3 length: 17 residues. V was cut by 0 bases and J by 3 bases, with 15 bases left in between. Germline CDR1 is LGHNA and CDR2 is YSLEER. CDR3 sequence: CASSQDWAKLIGNTIYF. The CDR3 DNA sequence: TGCGCCAGCAGCCAAGATTGGGCAAAGCTGATTGGAAACACCATATATTTT.

The chain joins TRBV4-3 to TRBJ2-2, with 8 bases matching TRBD1. J gave up 9 bases and V 1 base, and 16 bases lay outside the gene matches. CDR1 and CDR2 from the germline V gene are LGHNA and YSLEER. The CDR3 is made up of 18 amino acids. The CDR3 protein is CASSQVVGGQGISRELFF. The CDR3 nucleotides read TGCGCCAGCAGCCAAGTGGTTGGAGGACAGGGTATCAGCAGGGAGCTGTTTTTT.

This clone was detected only once. The V gene is TRBV4-1, the J gene TRBJ1-2, with TRBD1 matching over 9 bases. This CDR3 is built from 16 residues. Germline V gives CDR1 MGHRA, CDR2 YSYEKL. J gave up 4 bases and V 1 base, and 7 bases lay outside the gene matches. The CDR3 nucleotides read TGCGCCAGCAGCCAAGGCCCGGGACAGGGTGGCTATGGCTACACCTTC. Protein sequence: CASSQGPGQGGYGYTF.

The chain couples TRBV6-5 to TRBJ2-7; perhaps TRBD2 as D (5 bases). The CDR3 is made up of 13 amino acids. The germline V and J ends were trimmed by 6 bases and 7 bases, with 16 bases remaining between them. The germline V gene has CDR1 MNHEY and CDR2 SVGAGI. The CDR3 protein is CASSPEGRREQYF. In nucleotides, the CDR3 is TGTGCCAGCAGCCCCGAGGGCAGGAGAGAGCAGTACTTC.

This clone was picked up one time. The chain joins TRBV9 to TRBJ1-1; tentatively, D is TRBD1 (6 bases). With 4 bases removed from V and 3 bases from J, the gap between germline ends came to 22 bases. The CDR3 totals 17 residues. Germline-derived CDR1 and CDR2 are SGDLS and YYNGEE. The DNA for the CDR3 is TGTGCCAGCAGCCCAGGACAGAAGTTAAAAGGGTACACTGAAGCTTTCTTT. Translation gives CASSPGQKLKGYTEAFF.

The chain employs TRBV6-6 and TRBJ2-7; unclear D gene. Trimming cost V 0 bases and J 2 bases, with 5 bases left between them. Germline CDR1 MNHNY, CDR2 SVGAGI (reference sequence). The length of the CDR3 is 13 residues. DNA of the CDR3: TGTGCCAGCAGTTACTCTAACACCTACGAGCAGTACTTC. Its protein is CASSYSNTYEQYF.

The chain combines TRBV4-2 with TRBJ2-1, with D uncertain. Germline V gives CDR1 LGHNA, CDR2 YNFKEQ. V lost 0 bases to trimming and J lost 1 base, with 7 bases between them. The CDR3 runs 15 residues. DNA of the CDR3: TGTGCCAGCAGCCAAGAGCTAACGTCCTACAATGAGCAGTTCTTC. This encodes CASSQELTSYNEQFF.

V and J are TRBV3-1 (or the pseudogene TRBV3-2) and TRBJ1-2; D ambiguous. Germline loops: CDR1 LGHDT, CDR2 YNNKEL (reference sequence). CDR3 size: 13 residues. Between the trimmed V and J ends, which lost 2 bases and 11 bases, there was a span of 15 bases. The CDR3 DNA sequence: TGTGCCAGCAGCCAAAGAGGGCTCGGCGGTTACACCTTC. Residues: CASSQRGLGGYTF.

This chain connects TRBV4-1 to TRBJ1-2, with D unresolved. V lost 0 bases and J lost 4, with 6 bases in between. Germline CDR1 MGHRA, CDR2 YSYEKL. The CDR3 runs 13 residues. CDR3: CASSQDAGYGYTF. For the CDR3, the DNA is TGCGCCAGCAGCCAAGATGCAGGCTATGGCTACACCTTC.

This chain connects TRBV5-1 to TRBJ1-6; tentatively, D is TRBD1 (5 bases). The CDR3 spans 16 residues. Trimming removed 0 bases at V and 0 bases at J, with 7 bases between. Germline V gives CDR1 SGHRS, CDR2 YFSETQ. CDR3 region: CASSLEGHSYNSPLHF. DNA of the CDR3: TGCGCCAGCAGCTTGGAGGGGCACTCCTATAATTCACCCCTCCACTTT.

V is TRBV30 and J is TRBJ2-5; possible D gene TRBD2, 6 bases. Trimming stripped 3 bases from V and 1 base from J, with 9 bases between. Germline CDR1 is GTSNPN and CDR2 is SVGIG (reference sequence). The CDR3 extends over 13 amino acids. CDR3 sequence: CAWSGTSQETQYF. The DNA of the CDR3 is TGTGCCTGGAGCGGGACTTCCCAAGAGACCCAGTACTTC.

The V call is TRBV9, the J call TRBJ2-1; perhaps TRBD1 as D (6 bases). Germline assignment: CDR1 SGDLS and CDR2 YYNGEE. Deletions cut 4 bases from V and 9 bases from J, with 20 bases between. CDR3 length: 15 residues. The CDR3 DNA reads TGTGCCAGCAGCCCTTCTAGCAGGGGAGATAGTGAGCAGTTCTTC. Translated: CASSPSSRGDSEQFF.

The V gene is TRBV6-4, the J gene TRBJ2-1; D possibly corresponds to TRBD1 (7 bases). Deletions cut 5 bases from V and 7 bases from J, with 12 bases between. This CDR3 is built from 13 residues. Germline values: CDR1 MRHNA, CDR2 SNTAGT. CDR3 residues: CASSPGGYNEQFF. In DNA, the CDR3 is TGTGCCAGCAGTCCAGGGGGGTATAATGAGCAGTTCTTC.

The rearrangement links TRBV23-1 to TRBJ1-4, with D possibly being TRBD1 (5 bases). TRBV23-1 is marked as an open reading frame, function uncertain. V gave up 4 bases and J gave up 0 bases, with 18 bases separating them. The CDR3 loop spans 18 amino acids. The CDR3 DNA is TGCGCCAGCAGTCGCCCAGGGCCCGGATTGGCAACTAATGAAAAACTGTTTTTT. This codes for CASSRPGPGLATNEKLFF.

The V call is TRBV6-2 or TRBV6-3, the J call TRBJ1-6; 11 bases agree with TRBD1. The trim removed 0 bases at V and 10 bases at J, leaving 5 bases unmatched. Germline CDR1 MNHEY, CDR2 SVGEGT. This CDR3 contains 16 residues. The CDR3 spells CASSYSGGQGASPLHF. Written as DNA, the CDR3 is TGTGCCAGCAGTTACTCCGGTGGACAGGGGGCCTCACCCCTCCACTTT.

The CDR3 nucleotides read TGTGCCAGCAGCATCAAGCGGGGGGGCACCGGGGAGCTGTTTTTT. Translating gives CASSIKRGGTGELFF. The V and J genes are TRBV2 and TRBJ2-2; the match to TRBD2 covers 10 bases. This CDR3 has 15 amino acids. CDR1 SNHLY and CDR2 FYNNEI come from the germline V gene. The J segment lost 4 bases and the V segment lost 6 bases, leaving 5 bases of the junction unmatched.

This sequence joins TRBV7-3 and TRBJ2-1, with 7 positions matching TRBD1. Germline assignment: CDR1 SGHTA and CDR2 FQGTGA. This CDR3 contains 16 residues. V dropped 1 base and J dropped 3; count of bases not matched to a gene: 6. The CDR3 DNA sequence: TGTGCCAGCAGCTTAAAAGGACAGGCCCTCTACAATGAGCAGTTCTTC. Its translation: CASSLKGQALYNEQFF.

The rearrangement links TRBV30 to TRBJ1-1; no clear D gene. Trimming took 0 bases from V and 3 from J, leaving 8 bases between them. CDR1 and CDR2 from the germline V gene are GTSNPN and SVGIG (reference sequence). The length of the CDR3 is 13 residues. The CDR3 region is CAWSVVADTEAFF. The CDR3 DNA is TGTGCCTGGAGTGTTGTGGCAGACACTGAAGCTTTCTTT.

This chain joins TRBV5-6 and TRBJ1-3; tentative D call: TRBD1 (6 bases). V was cut by 4 bases and J by 6 bases, with 17 bases left in between. Germline CDR1 and CDR2: SGHDT and YYEEEE. This CDR3 has 15 residues. The CDR3 DNA reads TGTGCCAGCAGCAGAAGGACAGCTTTTGTAAACACCATATATTTT. Amino acid sequence: CASSRRTAFVNTIYF.